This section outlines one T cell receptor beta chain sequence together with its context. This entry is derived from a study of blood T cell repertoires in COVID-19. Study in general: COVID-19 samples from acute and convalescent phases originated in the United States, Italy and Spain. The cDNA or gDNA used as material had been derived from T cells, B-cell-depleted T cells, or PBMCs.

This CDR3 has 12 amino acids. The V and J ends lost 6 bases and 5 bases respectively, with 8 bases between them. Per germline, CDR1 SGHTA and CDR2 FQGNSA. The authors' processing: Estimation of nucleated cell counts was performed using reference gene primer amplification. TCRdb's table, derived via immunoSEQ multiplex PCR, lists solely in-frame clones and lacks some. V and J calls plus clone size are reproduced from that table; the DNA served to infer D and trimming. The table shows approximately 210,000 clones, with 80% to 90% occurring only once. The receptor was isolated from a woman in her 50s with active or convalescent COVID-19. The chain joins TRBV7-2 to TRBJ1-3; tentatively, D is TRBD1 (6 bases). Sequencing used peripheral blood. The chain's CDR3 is CASSWDRNTIYF. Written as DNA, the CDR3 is TGTGCCAGCAGTTGGGACAGAAACACCATATATTTT.